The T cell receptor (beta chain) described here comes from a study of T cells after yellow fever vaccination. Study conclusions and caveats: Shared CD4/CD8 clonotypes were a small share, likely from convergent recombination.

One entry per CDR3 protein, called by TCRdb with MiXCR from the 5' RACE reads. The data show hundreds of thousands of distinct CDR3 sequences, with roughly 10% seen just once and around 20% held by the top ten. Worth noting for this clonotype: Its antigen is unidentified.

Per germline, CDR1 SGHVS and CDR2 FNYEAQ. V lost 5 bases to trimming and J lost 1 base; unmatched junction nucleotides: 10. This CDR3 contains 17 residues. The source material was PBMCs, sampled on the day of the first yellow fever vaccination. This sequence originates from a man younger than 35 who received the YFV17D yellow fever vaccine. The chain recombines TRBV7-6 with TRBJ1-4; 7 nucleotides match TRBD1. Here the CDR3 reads CASSLDGGGVTNEKLFF. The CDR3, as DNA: TGTGCCAGCAGCCTGGATGGAGGGGGCGTAACTAATGAAAAACTGTTTTTT.